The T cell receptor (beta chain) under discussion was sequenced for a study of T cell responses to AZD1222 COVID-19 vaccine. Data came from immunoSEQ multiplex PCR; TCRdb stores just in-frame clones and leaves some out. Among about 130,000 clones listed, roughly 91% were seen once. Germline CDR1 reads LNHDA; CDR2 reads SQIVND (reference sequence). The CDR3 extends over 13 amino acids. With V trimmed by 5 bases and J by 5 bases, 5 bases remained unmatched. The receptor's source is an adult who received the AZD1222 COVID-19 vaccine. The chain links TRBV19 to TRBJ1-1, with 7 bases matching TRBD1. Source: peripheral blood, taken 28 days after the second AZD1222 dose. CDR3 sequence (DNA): TGTGCCAGTAGTGTTCGGACAGGAACTGAAGCTTTCTTT. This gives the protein CASSVRTGTEAFF.